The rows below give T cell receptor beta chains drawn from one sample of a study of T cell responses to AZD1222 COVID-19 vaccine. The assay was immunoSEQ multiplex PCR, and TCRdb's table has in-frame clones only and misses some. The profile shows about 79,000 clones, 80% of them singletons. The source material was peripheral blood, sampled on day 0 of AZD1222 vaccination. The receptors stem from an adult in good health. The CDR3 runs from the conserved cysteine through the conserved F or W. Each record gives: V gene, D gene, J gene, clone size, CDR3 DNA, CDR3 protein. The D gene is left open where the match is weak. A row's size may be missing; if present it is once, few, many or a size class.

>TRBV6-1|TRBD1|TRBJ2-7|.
TGTGCCAGCAGTGAAACGACAGGGGGCTACGAGCAGTACTTC
CASSETTGGYEQYF
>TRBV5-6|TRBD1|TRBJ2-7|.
TGTGCCAGCAGCAGGCGACAGGGGAGCTCCTACGAGCAGTACTTC
CASSRRQGSSYEQYF
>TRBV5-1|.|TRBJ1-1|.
TGCGCCAGCAGCCCGGAAGGGTGGACTGAAGCTTTCTTT
CASSPEGWTEAFF
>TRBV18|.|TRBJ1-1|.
TGTGCCAGCTCACCAATAACGGGAAACACTGAAGCTTTCTTT
CASSPITGNTEAFF
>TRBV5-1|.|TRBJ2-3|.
TGCGCCAGCAGCTTGACAGGGAGCACAGATACGCAGTATTTT
CASSLTGSTDTQYF
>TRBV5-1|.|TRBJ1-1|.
TGCGCCAGCAGTTCCGACGGCACTGAAGCTTTCTTT
CASSSDGTEAFF
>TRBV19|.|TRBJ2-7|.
TGTGCCAGTAGTGGGACCTCCTACGAGCAGTACTTC
CASSGTSYEQYF
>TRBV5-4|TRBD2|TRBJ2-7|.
TGTGCCAGCAGCTTGAGCTTAGCGGGAGACCACGAGCAGTACTTC
CASSLSLAGDHEQYF
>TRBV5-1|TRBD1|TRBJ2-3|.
TGCGCCAGCAGCTTGGACGGACAGGGGGTTGCAGATACGCAGTATTTT
CASSLDGQGVADTQYF
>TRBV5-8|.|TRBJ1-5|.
TGTGCCAGCAGCTTTGGTCGCCAGCCCCAGCATTTT
CASSFGRQPQHF
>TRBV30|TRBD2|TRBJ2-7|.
TGTGCCTGGAGTCCCTGGACTAGTTCCTACGAGCAGTACTTC
CAWSPWTSSYEQYF
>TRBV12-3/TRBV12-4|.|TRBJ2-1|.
TGTGCCAGCGGGAGCGGGTACAATGAGCAGTTCTTC
CASGSGYNEQFF
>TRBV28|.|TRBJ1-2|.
TGTGCCAGCAGAAGTTTCGGACAGTCCCGGAACTATGGCTACACCTTC
CASRSFGQSRNYGYTF
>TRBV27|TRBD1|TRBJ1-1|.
TGTGCCAGCAGTTTATACCCGGGACAGGGGTCTTCTGAAGCTTTCTTT
CASSLYPGQGSSEAFF
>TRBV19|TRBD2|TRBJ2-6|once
TGTGCCACCCAGATCCCGACGCTAGCGGGGTCTGGGGCCAACGTCCTGACTTTC
CATQIPTLAGSGANVLTF
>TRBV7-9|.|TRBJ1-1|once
TGTGCCAGCAGCTTGTACGGGAACACTGAAGCTTTCTTT
CASSLYGNTEAFF
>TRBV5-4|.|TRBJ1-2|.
TGTGCCAGCAGCTCCCCAGGGAGTGGGGGCTACACCTTC
CASSSPGSGGYTF
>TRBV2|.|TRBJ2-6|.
TGTGCCAGCAGGGCATCATCTGGGGCCAACGTCCTGACTTTC
CASRASSGANVLTF
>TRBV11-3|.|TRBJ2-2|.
TGTGCCAGCAGCTCTCTCCCCGCCGGGGAGCTGTTTTTT
CASSSLPAGELFF
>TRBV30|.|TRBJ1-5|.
TGTGCCTGGAGTGTAGCATGGGAGGATCAGCCCCAGCATTTT
CAWSVAWEDQPQHF
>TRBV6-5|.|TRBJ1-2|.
TGTGCCAGCAGCCTGGAGGGTGGCTATGGCTACACCTTC
CASSLEGGYGYTF
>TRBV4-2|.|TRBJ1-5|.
TGTGCCAGCAGCCAAGATAGGGGCAGGGCCGATCAGCCCCAGCATTTT
CASSQDRGRADQPQHF
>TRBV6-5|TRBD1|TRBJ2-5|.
TGTGCCAGCACCTTACAGGGGACAGGTGGCGAGACCCAGTACTTC
CASTLQGTGGETQYF
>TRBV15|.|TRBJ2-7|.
TGTGCCACCAGCAGAGCAGGACAGTCCTACGAGCAGTACTTC
CATSRAGQSYEQYF
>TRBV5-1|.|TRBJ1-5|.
TGCGCCAGCAGCCTAGACAGCAATCAGCCCCAGCATTTT
CASSLDSNQPQHF
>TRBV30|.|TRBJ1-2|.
TGTGCCTGGGCGGGCTATGGCTACACCTTC
CAWAGYGYTF
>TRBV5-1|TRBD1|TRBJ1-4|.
TGCGCCAGCAGTTCTAACAGGGGGCAGGGAGAAAAACTGTTTTTT
CASSSNRGQGEKLFF
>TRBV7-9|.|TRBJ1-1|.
TGTGCCAGCAGCTTACGCGTGGGGGAGGGCACTGAAGCTTTCTTT
CASSLRVGEGTEAFF
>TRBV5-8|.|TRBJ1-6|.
TGTGCCAGCAGCTTGTATGAATCACCCCTCCACTTT
CASSLYESPLHF
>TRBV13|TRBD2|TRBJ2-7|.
TGTGCCAGCAGATTACTAGCGGGAGTAGACGAGCAGTACTTC
CASRLLAGVDEQYF
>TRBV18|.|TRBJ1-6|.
TGTGCCAGCTCCCGGGACAATAATTCACCCCTCCACTTT
CASSRDNNSPLHF
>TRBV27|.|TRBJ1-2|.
TGTGCCAGCAGTCCCCTATCGGGCCCCTTGGGGGACTATGGCTACACCTTC
CASSPLSGPLGDYGYTF
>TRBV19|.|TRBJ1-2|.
TGTGCCAGTAGTACCGGGACGAAGATATCCACCTTC
CASSTGTKISTF
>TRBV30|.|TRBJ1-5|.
TGTGCCTGGAGTGGGATCTATAGCAATCAGCCCCAGCATTTT
CAWSGIYSNQPQHF
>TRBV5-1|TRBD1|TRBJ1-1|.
TGCGCCAGCAGCCCTCGGACAGGGGGAGCTTTCTTT
CASSPRTGGAFF
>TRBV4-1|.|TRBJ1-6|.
TGCGCCAGCAGCCTAACACAGAGTCCAGGGCAAATACCCCTCCACTTT
CASSLTQSPGQIPLHF
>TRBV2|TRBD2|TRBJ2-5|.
TGTGCCAGCAGTGCGACTAGCGGCCCCTCGGCCCAGTACTTC
CASSATSGPSAQYF
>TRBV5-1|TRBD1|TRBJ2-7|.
TGCGCCAGCAGCTTGGGGGACAGGGAGTTGGGGCTAAGCGAGCAGTACTTC
CASSLGDRELGLSEQYF
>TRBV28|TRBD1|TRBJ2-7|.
TGTGCCAGCAGTCCCTCGACAGGGGTAACCTACGAGCAGTACTTC
CASSPSTGVTYEQYF
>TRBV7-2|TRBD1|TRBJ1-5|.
TGTGCCAGCTCGGGACAGGGGAATCAGCCCCAGCATTTT
CASSGQGNQPQHF
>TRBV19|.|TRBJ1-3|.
TGTGCCAGTAGGCAACAGGGATCTGGAAACACCATATATTTT
CASRQQGSGNTIYF
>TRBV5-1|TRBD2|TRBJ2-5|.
TGCGCCAGCACTTTAGGACTCAGCGGGAGGGGGCAGGAGACCCAGTACTTC
CASTLGLSGRGQETQYF
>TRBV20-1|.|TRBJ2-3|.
TGCAGTGCTAGTTTAGCGACTAGCACAGATACGCAGTATTTT
CSASLATSTDTQYF
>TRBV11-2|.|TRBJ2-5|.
TGTGCCAGCAGCCAACCGGGCGGGGCCAACCAAGAGACCCAGTACTTC
CASSQPGGANQETQYF
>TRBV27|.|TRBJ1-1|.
TGTGCCAGCAGTTCCACCAGACAGGTTAACACTGAAGCTTTCTTT
CASSSTRQVNTEAFF
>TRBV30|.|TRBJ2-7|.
TGTGCCTGGAGTGAGGACAGCCAACCGTCCTACGAGCAGTACTTC
CAWSEDSQPSYEQYF
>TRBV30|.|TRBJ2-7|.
TGTGCCTGGAGTGGTTCAGACAGGGAGCAGTACTTC
CAWSGSDREQYF
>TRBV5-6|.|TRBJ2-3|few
TGTGCCAGCAGCTTGGTGGATCCCACAGATACGCAGTATTTT
CASSLVDPTDTQYF
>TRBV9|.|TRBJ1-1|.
TGTGCCAGCAGCGTAACAATGAACACTGAAGCTTTCTTT
CASSVTMNTEAFF
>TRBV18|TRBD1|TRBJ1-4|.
TGTGCCAGCTCCCCCGGGACAGGGGTCGAAAAACTGTTTTTT
CASSPGTGVEKLFF
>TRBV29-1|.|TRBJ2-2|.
TGCAGCGTTGAATTTATCCTGAACACCGGGGAGCTGTTTTTT
CSVEFILNTGELFF
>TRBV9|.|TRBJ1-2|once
TGTGCCAGCAGCGTAGTGGACAGCCGGTATGGCTACACCTTC
CASSVVDSRYGYTF
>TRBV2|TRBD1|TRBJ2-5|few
TGTGCCAGCAATCTAGACAGGGGGCGGGAGACCCAGTACTTC
CASNLDRGRETQYF
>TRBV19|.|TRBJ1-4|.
TGTGCCAGTAGTCTCACCCATGGGGCAACTAATGAAAAACTGTTTTTT
CASSLTHGATNEKLFF
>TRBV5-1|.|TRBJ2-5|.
TGCGCCAGCAGTCCTGGGGCGGGCTCTCGAGAGACCCAGTACTTC
CASSPGAGSRETQYF
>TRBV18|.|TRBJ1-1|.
TGTGCCAGCTCAGATGAGGGGAACACTGAAGCTTTCTTT
CASSDEGNTEAFF
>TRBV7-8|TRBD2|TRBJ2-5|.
TGTGCCAGCAGCTACGGACCTCGAGCGGGAGGGGAGACCCAGTACTTC
CASSYGPRAGGETQYF